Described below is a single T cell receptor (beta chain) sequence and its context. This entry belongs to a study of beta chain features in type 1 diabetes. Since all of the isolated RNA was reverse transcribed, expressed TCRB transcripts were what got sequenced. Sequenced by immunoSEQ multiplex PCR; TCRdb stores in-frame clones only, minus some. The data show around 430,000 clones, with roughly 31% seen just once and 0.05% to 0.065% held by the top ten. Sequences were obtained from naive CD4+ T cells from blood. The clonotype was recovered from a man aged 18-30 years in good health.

Here the CDR3 DNA reads TGTGCCAGCAGTTCCGGGACAGTAGCCAAAAACATTCAGTACTTC. Translating it yields CASSSGTVAKNIQYF. This rearrangement joins TRBV6-1 to TRBJ2-4; 7 bases are shared with TRBD1. The CDR3 runs 15 residues. Trimming took 5 bases from V and 0 from J; bases not matched to a gene: 4. The germline gives CDR1 MNHNS, CDR2 SASEGT.